A single T cell receptor (beta chain) is shown here with its context. Its cognate antigen is unknown. The CDR3 has 19 residues. Germline CDR1 is SGHAT and CDR2 is FQNNGV. V was clipped by 0 bases and J by 0 bases, with 18 bases between them. The record originates from a study of Graves' ophthalmopathy and Graves' hyperthyroidism. Study-level results: In blood, most expanded thyroid clonotypes above 0.001 frequency were also detected.

Beta-chain TCR CDR3 regions were amplified from RNA transcripts. Scientists carried out first-round RT-PCR using HTBI primers and then a second-round multiplex PCR. MiXCR, applied by TCRdb to the multiplex PCR reads, yields one record per CDR3 protein. This sample carries a few hundred thousand distinct CDR3 sequences, about 35% of them seen once, and the ten largest clones take approximately 4.1%. The chain joins TRBV11-2 to TRBJ2-1; the D call may be TRBD1 or TRBD2 (5 bases each). Material: peripheral blood or thyroid tissue (not recorded which). This TCR came from an adult man with Graves' hyperthyroidism. The CDR3: CASSLDGKRWGSSYNEQFF. For the CDR3, the DNA is TGTGCCAGCAGCTTAGATGGAAAAAGGTGGGGGAGCTCCTACAATGAGCAGTTCTTC.